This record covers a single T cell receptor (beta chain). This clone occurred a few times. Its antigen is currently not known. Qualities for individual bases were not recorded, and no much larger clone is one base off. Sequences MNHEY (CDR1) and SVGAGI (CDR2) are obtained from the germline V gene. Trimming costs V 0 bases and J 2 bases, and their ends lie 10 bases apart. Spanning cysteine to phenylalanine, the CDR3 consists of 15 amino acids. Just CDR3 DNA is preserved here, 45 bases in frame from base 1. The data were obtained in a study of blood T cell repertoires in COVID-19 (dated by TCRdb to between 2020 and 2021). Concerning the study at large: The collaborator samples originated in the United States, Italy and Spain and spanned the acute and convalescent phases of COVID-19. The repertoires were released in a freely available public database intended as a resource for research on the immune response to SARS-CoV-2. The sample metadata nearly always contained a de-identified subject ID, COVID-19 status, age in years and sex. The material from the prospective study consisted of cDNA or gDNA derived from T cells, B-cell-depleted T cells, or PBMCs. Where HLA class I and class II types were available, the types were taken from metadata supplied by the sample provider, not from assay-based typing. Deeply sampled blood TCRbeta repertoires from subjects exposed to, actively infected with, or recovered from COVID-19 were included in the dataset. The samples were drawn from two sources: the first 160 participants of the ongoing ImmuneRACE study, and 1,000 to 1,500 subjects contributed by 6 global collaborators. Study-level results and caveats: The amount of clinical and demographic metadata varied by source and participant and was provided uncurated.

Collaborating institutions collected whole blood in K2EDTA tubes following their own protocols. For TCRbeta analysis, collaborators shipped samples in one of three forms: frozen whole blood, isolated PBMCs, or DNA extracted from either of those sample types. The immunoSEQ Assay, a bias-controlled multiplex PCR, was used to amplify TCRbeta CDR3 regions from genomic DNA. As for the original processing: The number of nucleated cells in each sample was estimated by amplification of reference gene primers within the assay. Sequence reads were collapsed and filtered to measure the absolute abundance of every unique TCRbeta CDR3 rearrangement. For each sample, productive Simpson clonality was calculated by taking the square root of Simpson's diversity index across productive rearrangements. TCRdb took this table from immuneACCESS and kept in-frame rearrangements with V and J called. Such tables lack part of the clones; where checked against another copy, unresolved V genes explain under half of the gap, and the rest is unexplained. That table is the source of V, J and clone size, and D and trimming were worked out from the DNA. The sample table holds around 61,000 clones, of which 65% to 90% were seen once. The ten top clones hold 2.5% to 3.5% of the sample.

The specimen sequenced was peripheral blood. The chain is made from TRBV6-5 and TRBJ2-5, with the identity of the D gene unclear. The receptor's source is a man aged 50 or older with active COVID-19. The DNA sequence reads TGTGCCAGCAGTTACTCGATGGCGGTACAAGAGACCCAGTACTTC. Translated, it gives CASSYSMAVQETQYF.